This T cell receptor beta chain was sequenced in a study of blood T cell repertoires in COVID-19. Here immunoSEQ multiplex PCR was the method, and the copy in TCRdb shows in-frame clones only, minus some. This sample has more than 200,000 clones; 80% to 90% occur once, and the top ten carry roughly 0.69%. Germline V CDR1 and CDR2: WSHSY, SAAADI. CDR3 size: 14 residues. V dropped 3 bases and J dropped 10 bases, with 16 bases sitting between them. This TCR derives from a man between 35 and 55 years old with acute or convalescent COVID-19. The sequenced sample consisted of peripheral blood. The rearrangement links TRBV10-2 to TRBJ2-1; tentative D call: TRBD1 (6 bases). CDR3 DNA sequence: TGCGCCAGCAGTGACGGTAACAGGGCTATAGAGCAGTTCTTC. Protein sequence: CASSDGNRAIEQFF.